Listed below are T cell receptor beta chains from one sample, sequenced in a study of Ad26.COV2.S vaccination and SARS-CoV-2 variants. Clones were read by immunoSEQ multiplex PCR, and TCRdb kept only the in-frame ones, dropping some. The sample carries roughly 300,000 clones, 86% recorded once. This specimen was peripheral blood, taken in a trial of Ad26.COV2.S vaccine versus placebo. These receptors all come from a person aged 18 to 59 who received the Ad26.COV2.S COVID-19 vaccine or a placebo. Both conserved end residues are part of each CDR3. A D gene is named only where the DNA matches it firmly. Size tells how often a clone was seen (once, few, many) or the class of an expanded clone, and some rows leave it out.

CDR3 length	D gene	clone size	V gene	J gene	CDR3 protein	CDR3 DNA
14	-	-	TRBV24-1	TRBJ2-3	CATSESTAADTQYF	TGTGCCACCAGTGAGTCCACGGCGGCAGATACGCAGTATTTT
13	-	-	TRBV25-1	TRBJ2-7	CASGQLGSYEQYF	TGTGCCAGCGGACAGCTGGGCTCCTACGAGCAGTACTTC
14	-	-	TRBV2	TRBJ2-3	CASSDNPPTDTQYF	TGTGCCAGCAGTGACAATCCCCCCACAGATACGCAGTATTTT
15	-	-	TRBV7-9	TRBJ2-3	CASSGRGASTDTQYF	TGTGCCAGCAGCGGACGAGGGGCTAGCACAGATACGCAGTATTTT
15	TRBD1	once	TRBV24-1	TRBJ2-1	CATSDSGGPHNEQFF	TGTGCCACCAGTGATTCAGGGGGCCCCCACAATGAGCAGTTCTTC
16	TRBD1	few	TRBV19	TRBJ2-7	CASSLSSGTGVYEQYF	TGTGCCAGTAGTCTCTCCTCCGGGACAGGTGTCTACGAGCAGTACTTC
13	-	-	TRBV10-3	TRBJ2-3	CAIRTQVTDTQYF	TGTGCCATCAGGACCCAGGTCACAGATACGCAGTATTTT
13	-	-	TRBV2	TRBJ2-7	CASSMAASYEQYF	TGTGCCAGCTCTATGGCAGCCTCCTACGAGCAGTACTTC
19	-	-	TRBV6-2/TRBV6-3	TRBJ1-5	CASSSLKVTERAGNQPQHF	TGTGCCAGCAGCTCTCTAAAGGTCACAGAACGGGCGGGCAATCAGCCCCAGCATTTT
13	-	-	TRBV14	TRBJ1-1	CASSQYIGTEAFF	TGTGCCAGCAGCCAATACATTGGCACTGAAGCTTTCTTT
15	TRBD1	once	TRBV5-1	TRBJ1-6	CASSPTDRDNSPLHF	TGCGCCAGCAGCCCCACCGACAGGGATAATTCACCCCTCCACTTT
15	-	-	TRBV7-9	TRBJ2-1	CASSLASTPNNEQFF	TGTGCCAGCAGCTTAGCTAGCACCCCTAACAATGAGCAGTTCTTC
13	-	-	TRBV19	TRBJ2-7	CASSIYEMGEQYF	TGTGCCAGTAGTATTTATGAGATGGGCGAGCAGTACTTC
15	-	-	TRBV28	TRBJ1-2	CASSPRDQGIYGYTF	TGTGCCAGCAGTCCCCGCGACCAGGGAATATATGGCTACACCTTC
14	-	-	TRBV3-1/TRBV3-2	TRBJ2-3	CASSQILSTDTQYF	TGTGCCAGCAGCCAAATCCTCAGCACAGATACGCAGTATTTT
13	TRBD1	-	TRBV28	TRBJ1-5	CASSIQGGQPQHF	TGTGCCAGCAGTATTCAGGGGGGCCAGCCCCAGCATTTT
14	-	few	TRBV11-2	TRBJ1-1	CASSLSGGNTEAFF	TGTGCCAGCAGCTTATCTGGCGGGAACACTGAAGCTTTCTTT
16	TRBD1	-	TRBV6-5	TRBJ2-1	CASSFTGQGNYNEQFF	TGTGCCAGCAGTTTCACAGGACAGGGGAATTACAATGAGCAGTTCTTC
13	-	-	TRBV11-3	TRBJ1-1	CASSWTANTEAFF	TGTGCCAGCAGCTGGACAGCGAACACTGAAGCTTTCTTT
12	-	-	TRBV7-2	TRBJ1-6	CASSFTGSPLHF	TGTGCCAGCAGCTTTACGGGATCACCCCTCCACTTT
17	TRBD2	-	TRBV7-6	TRBJ2-2	CASSSRGLAAATGELFF	TGTGCCAGCAGCTCCCGGGGACTAGCGGCCGCCACCGGGGAGCTGTTTTTT
15	-	-	TRBV7-2	TRBJ2-5	CASSLSFGGEETQYF	TGTGCCAGCAGCTTATCGTTCGGGGGAGAAGAGACCCAGTACTTC
14	-	-	TRBV4-1	TRBJ2-7	CASSQEAAIYEQYF	TGCGCCAGCAGCCAAGAAGCAGCAATCTACGAGCAGTACTTC
16	TRBD2	-	TRBV4-2	TRBJ2-1	CASSQEGTSGHNEQFF	TGTGCCAGCAGCCAAGAAGGAACTAGCGGACACAATGAGCAGTTCTTC
14	-	-	TRBV15	TRBJ2-7	CATPQGQSSYEQYF	TGTGCCACCCCCCAAGGACAAAGCTCCTACGAGCAGTACTTC
14	TRBD2	once	TRBV5-1	TRBJ2-7	CASSGTSGVYEQYF	TGCGCCAGCAGCGGGACTAGCGGGGTCTACGAGCAGTACTTC
14	-	once	TRBV4-1	TRBJ1-4	CASSQGGLGEKLFF	TGCGCCAGCAGCCAAGGGGGTCTAGGTGAAAAACTGTTTTTT
14	TRBD2	-	TRBV2	TRBJ2-3	CASRPSGGTDTQYF	TGTGCCAGCAGGCCTAGCGGGGGCACAGATACGCAGTATTTT